This T cell receptor beta chain appears in the sequencing data of a study of monozygotic twins with inflammatory bowel disease. Study results and limitations: Between concordant and discordant twins, repertoire similarity failed to differ, a result that limited power may explain.

CDR1 and CDR2 (germline): SGHRS, YFSETQ. The CDR3 covers 15 residues. Note on this clonotype: Its specificity is not known.

From roughly 4,000 ng of total RNA, each TCR library was prepared. TCRdb reprocessed the 5' RACE reads and keeps a single row for each CDR3 protein, giving no DNA. This sample's table reports about 420,000 distinct CDR3 sequences. The TCR was taken from a human donor with ulcerative colitis or Crohn's disease, or a healthy co-twin of an affected twin (not recorded which). The sequencing sample was made of blood. V is TRBV5-1 and J is TRBJ2-3; TCRdb picks TRBD1, but there is no DNA to check that call. CDR3 amino acids: CASSLATGITDTQYF.